A selection of T cell receptor beta chains follows, all from one sample in a study of radiotherapy plus CTLA-4 blockade in lung cancer. Clones were sequenced by immunoSEQ multiplex PCR, and TCRdb holds only the in-frame ones, with some missing. The table records over 100,000 clones, roughly 86% of them present only once. This specimen consisted of peripheral blood, obtained from a patient treated with radiotherapy plus ipilimumab. The receptors were sampled from a human donor with non-small cell lung cancer that progressed on radiotherapy plus ipilimumab. Some clones in this sample may be carry-over from other donors' samples. Each CDR3 is given without its conserved first and last residue.

TRBJ2-5 | 12 | TRBV5-1 | ASSLVSSFETQY
TRBJ2-5 | 13 | TRBV7-3 | ASSLTPQYQETQY
TRBJ1-1 | 14 | TRBV10-3 | AISEFTTGSYTEAF
TRBJ1-4 | 6 | TRBV20-1 | SATSLF
TRBJ1-6 | 13 | TRBV25-1 | ASRTGGTGGSPLH
TRBJ2-7 | 13 | TRBV7-9 | ASSRGQGAVYEQY
TRBJ2-1 | 12 | TRBV5-1 | ASSIWTDYNEQF
TRBJ1-2 | 10 | TRBV7-9 | ASSLGDTNYT
TRBJ1-2 | 13 | TRBV7-2 | ASSGDPPVGNGYT
TRBJ1-3 | 13 | TRBV6-5 | ASSLAANSGNTIY
TRBJ1-2 | 12 | TRBV28 | ASSSVQEIYGYT
TRBJ1-5 | 11 | TRBV7-6 | ASSLARDQPQH
TRBJ2-5 | 14 | TRBV6-5 | ASSYGLAGGQQTQY
TRBJ1-2 | 12 | TRBV7-3 | ASSLNVGDYGYT
TRBJ1-3 | 14 | TRBV5-1 | ASSQTWGGTGNTIY
TRBJ1-5 | 11 | TRBV7-2 | ASSLRRDQPQH
TRBJ2-7 | 13 | TRBV7-3 | ASSPGSWGSYEQY
TRBJ2-1 | 13 | TRBV14 | ASSQTRGRPNEQF
TRBJ2-7 | 13 | TRBV11-1 | ASSGQGPAPYEQY
TRBJ2-5 | 10 | TRBV28 | ASSSTGMTQY
TRBJ1-2 | 11 | TRBV7-3 | ASAPEPWDGYT
TRBJ1-1 | 11 | TRBV6-1 | ASSVGELTEAF
TRBJ2-3 | 14 | TRBV27 | ASSPFTGYGTDTQY
TRBJ2-2 | 13 | TRBV7-3 | ASSLDSWPTGELF
TRBJ1-2 | 13 | TRBV6-1 | ASSDRGLGNYGYT
TRBJ2-3 | 14 | TRBV7-9 | ASSLGYNLKSDTQY
TRBJ2-5 | 12 | TRBV5-5 | ASSINRGGETQY
TRBJ1-6 | 12 | TRBV9 | ASSVAPFNSPLH
TRBJ2-7 | 9 | TRBV5-6 | ASSLTGHVS
TRBJ1-1 | 16 | TRBV5-4 | ASSPPAGHRERNTEAF
TRBJ1-3 | 11 | TRBV18 | ASSPGTENTIY
TRBJ2-1 | 10 | TRBV27 | ASSKDGDEQF
TRBJ2-1 | 12 | TRBV18 | ASSPRVSIGEQF
TRBJ2-5 | 13 | TRBV2 | ASSGQGGETETQY
TRBJ2-3 | 12 | TRBV5-1 | ASSLEARRDTQY
TRBJ2-3 | 13 | TRBV4-2 | ASSQASGEVDTQY
TRBJ2-2 | 15 | TRBV5-4 | ASSPISGGAATGELF
TRBJ1-6 | 14 | TRBV15 | ATSRDLEVSSSPLH
TRBJ2-2 | 15 | TRBV4-2 | ASSQEIRGGNTGELF